This T cell receptor (beta chain) was observed in a study of T cell responses to AZD1222 COVID-19 vaccine. Findings and caveats of the study: Only six people who got AZD1222 tested seropositive at baseline. Repertoires were collected only later (after the peak T cell response had occurred). Vaccination with two AZD1222 doses was followed by a rise in Spike-specific TCR breadth and depth.

Sequenced by immunoSEQ multiplex PCR; TCRdb stores in-frame clones only, minus some. The sample yields 100,000 to 150,000 clones, over 75% seen once. This clone was observed once. Its antigen remains unidentified. The CDR3 is 15 residues long. The germline V gene encodes CDR1 MNHEY and CDR2 SVGEGT. J gave up 0 bases and V 4 bases, and 4 bases lay outside the gene matches. The V gene is TRBV6-2 or TRBV6-3, the J gene TRBJ2-7, with 9 bases that match TRBD1. The specimen comprised peripheral blood, sampled on day 0 of AZD1222 vaccination. The sequence was obtained from an adult in good health. The CDR3 sequence: CASSLDRGSSYEQYF. The CDR3 DNA reads TGTGCCAGCAGTTTAGACAGGGGGAGCTCCTACGAGCAGTACTTC.